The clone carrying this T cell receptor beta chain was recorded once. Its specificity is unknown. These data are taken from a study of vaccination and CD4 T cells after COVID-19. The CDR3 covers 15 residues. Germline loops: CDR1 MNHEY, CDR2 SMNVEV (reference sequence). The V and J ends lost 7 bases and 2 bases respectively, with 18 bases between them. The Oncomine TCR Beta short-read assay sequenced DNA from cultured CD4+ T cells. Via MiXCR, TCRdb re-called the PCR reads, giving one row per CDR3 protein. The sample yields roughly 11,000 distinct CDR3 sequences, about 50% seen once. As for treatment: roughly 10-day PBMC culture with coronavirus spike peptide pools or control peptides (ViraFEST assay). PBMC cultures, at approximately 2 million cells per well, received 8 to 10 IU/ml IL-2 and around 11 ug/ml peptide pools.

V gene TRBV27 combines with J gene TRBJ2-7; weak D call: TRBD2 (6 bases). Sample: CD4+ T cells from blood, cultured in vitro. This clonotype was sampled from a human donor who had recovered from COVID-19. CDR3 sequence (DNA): TGTGCCAGCAAACGCGGGGCAGGGACCCCCTACGAGCAGTACTTC. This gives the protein CASKRGAGTPYEQYF.